The 4 T cell receptor beta chains listed next were all sequenced from one sample in a study of cytomegalovirus exposure and HLA in healthy donors. Libraries were prepared by immunoSEQ multiplex PCR; TCRdb keeps only in-frame clonotypes and omits some of them. The sample shows some 79,000 clones, approximately 94% of them seen only once. The sample taken for sequencing was PBMCs. All receptors derive from a woman aged 18-30 years in good health and CMV-seropositive.

This clone was counted once. The chain couples TRBV28 to TRBJ2-3; perhaps TRBD2 as D (7 bases). Between the trimmed V and J ends, which lost 2 bases and 2 bases, there was a span of 14 bases. The germline gives CDR1 MDHEN, CDR2 SYDVKM. The CDR3 contains 16 residues. CDR3 loop: CASSLGGGRPTDTQYF. The CDR3 nucleotides read TGTGCCAGCAGTTTAGGGGGGGGGCGCCCCACAGATACGCAGTATTTT. Full variable domain (outside the CDR3, taken from reference TRBV28 and TRBJ2-3): DVKVTQSSRYLVKRTGEKVFLECVQDMDHENMFWYRQDPGLGLRLIYFSYDVKMKEKGDIPEGYSVSREKKERFSLILESASTNQTSMYLCASSLGGGRPTDTQYFGPGTRLTVL.

J is TRBJ2-2 and V is TRBV7-8, with a weak D call TRBD2 (6 bases). The CDR3 totals 15 residues. Trimming took off 5 bases at V and 5 bases at J, with 15 bases between the two ends. CDR1 is SGHVS and CDR2 is FQNEAQ in the germline V gene. The CDR3 loop reads CASSAPGTPTGELFF. The CDR3 bases are TGTGCCAGCAGCGCCCCCGGGACTCCGACCGGGGAGCTGTTTTTT.

The V call is TRBV4-2, the J call TRBJ2-7; D is possibly TRBD2 (6 bases). This CDR3 region has 13 residues. Germline CDR1 is LGHNA and CDR2 is YNFKEQ. Trimming took 1 base from V and 4 from J, leaving 8 bases between them. In nucleotides, the CDR3 is TGTGCCAGCAGCCAAGGGGGGGTTTACGAGCAGTACTTC. This sequence encodes CASSQGGVYEQYF.

This clone was detected once. The chain joins TRBV10-2 to TRBJ2-5, with 8 bases fitting TRBD1. CDR1 and CDR2 from the germline V gene are WSHSY and SAAADI. The V gene end was trimmed by 2 bases and the J gene end by 5 bases; junction bases not matched to a gene: 7. This CDR3 has 15 amino acids. Written as DNA, the CDR3 is TGCGCCAGCAGTGAGGGACAGGGAATATGGGAGACCCAGTACTTC. This encodes CASSEGQGIWETQYF.